These T cell receptor beta chains were read from a single sample in a study of CXCR3-negative and CXCR3-positive naive CD8 T cells. TCRdb re-called the 5' RACE reads, yielding one record per CDR3 amino acid sequence without DNA. The sample holds some 85,000 distinct CDR3 sequences. Sequenced sample: naive CXCR3+ CD8+ T cells from blood. Every receptor here comes from a human donor in good health. Some clones in this sample may be carry-over from other donors' samples. Each CDR3 is given with its conserved first and last residue. Fields, in order: V gene, J gene, CDR3 protein.

v_call: TRBV27; j_call: TRBJ2-5; cdr3_aa: CASSSSTGETQYF
v_call: TRBV30; j_call: TRBJ2-1; cdr3_aa: CAWSAVWTTYNEQFF
v_call: TRBV4-2; j_call: TRBJ2-1; cdr3_aa: CASSQPQDRAPLEQFF
v_call: TRBV11-2; j_call: TRBJ2-7; cdr3_aa: CASNDPGPVSYEQYF
v_call: TRBV28; j_call: TRBJ2-5; cdr3_aa: CASTPGGSEPQETQYF
v_call: TRBV4-1; j_call: TRBJ2-7; cdr3_aa: CASSQDQLAVYEQYF
v_call: TRBV6-2/TRBV6-3; j_call: TRBJ1-1; cdr3_aa: CASSRLQGSTEAFF
v_call: TRBV4-1; j_call: TRBJ2-7; cdr3_aa: CASSPIQGISYEQYF
v_call: TRBV28; j_call: TRBJ2-1; cdr3_aa: CASSLRADEQFF
v_call: TRBV12-3/TRBV12-4; j_call: TRBJ2-1; cdr3_aa: CASSFVKNNEQFF
v_call: TRBV2; j_call: TRBJ1-1; cdr3_aa: CASMVTPNTEAFF
v_call: TRBV21-1; j_call: TRBJ2-7; cdr3_aa: CASSKTSGQPYEQYF
v_call: TRBV29-1; j_call: TRBJ2-5; cdr3_aa: CSVEDGFNFLETQYF
v_call: TRBV7-9; j_call: TRBJ2-1; cdr3_aa: CASSLAVATGNEQFF
v_call: TRBV28; j_call: TRBJ2-1; cdr3_aa: CASKWTPSYNEQFF
v_call: TRBV5-1; j_call: TRBJ2-1; cdr3_aa: CASSWALAGGSYNEQFF
v_call: TRBV30; j_call: TRBJ2-7; cdr3_aa: CAWSRGYDYEQYF
v_call: TRBV28; j_call: TRBJ1-2; cdr3_aa: CASAHKGEGNGYTF
v_call: TRBV6-2/TRBV6-3; j_call: TRBJ2-2; cdr3_aa: CASSSPGLAGNTGELFF
v_call: TRBV7-9; j_call: TRBJ2-1; cdr3_aa: CASSLDVWGGLSELNEQFF
v_call: TRBV4-3; j_call: TRBJ2-5; cdr3_aa: CASSQDRNGLETQYF
v_call: TRBV14; j_call: TRBJ1-1; cdr3_aa: CASSQTTGNTEAFF
v_call: TRBV28; j_call: TRBJ1-3; cdr3_aa: CASSGGLPYSGNTIYF
v_call: TRBV29-1; j_call: TRBJ2-7; cdr3_aa: CSVTTAAYEQYF
v_call: TRBV28; j_call: TRBJ2-7; cdr3_aa: CASSPPERGEQYF
v_call: TRBV6-2/TRBV6-3; j_call: TRBJ2-2; cdr3_aa: CASRRSLPGAEDGGELFF
v_call: TRBV25-1; j_call: TRBJ2-1; cdr3_aa: CASSVRDSLGHEQFF
v_call: TRBV7-2; j_call: TRBJ2-7; cdr3_aa: CASSLGFHPEQYF
v_call: TRBV6-5; j_call: TRBJ2-7; cdr3_aa: CASSYRSAKYEQYF
v_call: TRBV5-1; j_call: TRBJ2-1; cdr3_aa: CDSSLAGPMEQFF
v_call: TRBV5-1; j_call: TRBJ2-7; cdr3_aa: CASSLEQVPPYEQYF
v_call: TRBV5-1; j_call: TRBJ1-1; cdr3_aa: CASSSIDRGTEAFF
v_call: TRBV6-2/TRBV6-3; j_call: TRBJ1-2; cdr3_aa: CASSYVSGRGDGYTF
v_call: TRBV28; j_call: TRBJ2-3; cdr3_aa: CASSLIGYTQYF
v_call: TRBV11-2; j_call: TRBJ2-2; cdr3_aa: CASSPSGELFF
v_call: TRBV30; j_call: TRBJ2-7; cdr3_aa: CAWSVWIGQGWNEQYF